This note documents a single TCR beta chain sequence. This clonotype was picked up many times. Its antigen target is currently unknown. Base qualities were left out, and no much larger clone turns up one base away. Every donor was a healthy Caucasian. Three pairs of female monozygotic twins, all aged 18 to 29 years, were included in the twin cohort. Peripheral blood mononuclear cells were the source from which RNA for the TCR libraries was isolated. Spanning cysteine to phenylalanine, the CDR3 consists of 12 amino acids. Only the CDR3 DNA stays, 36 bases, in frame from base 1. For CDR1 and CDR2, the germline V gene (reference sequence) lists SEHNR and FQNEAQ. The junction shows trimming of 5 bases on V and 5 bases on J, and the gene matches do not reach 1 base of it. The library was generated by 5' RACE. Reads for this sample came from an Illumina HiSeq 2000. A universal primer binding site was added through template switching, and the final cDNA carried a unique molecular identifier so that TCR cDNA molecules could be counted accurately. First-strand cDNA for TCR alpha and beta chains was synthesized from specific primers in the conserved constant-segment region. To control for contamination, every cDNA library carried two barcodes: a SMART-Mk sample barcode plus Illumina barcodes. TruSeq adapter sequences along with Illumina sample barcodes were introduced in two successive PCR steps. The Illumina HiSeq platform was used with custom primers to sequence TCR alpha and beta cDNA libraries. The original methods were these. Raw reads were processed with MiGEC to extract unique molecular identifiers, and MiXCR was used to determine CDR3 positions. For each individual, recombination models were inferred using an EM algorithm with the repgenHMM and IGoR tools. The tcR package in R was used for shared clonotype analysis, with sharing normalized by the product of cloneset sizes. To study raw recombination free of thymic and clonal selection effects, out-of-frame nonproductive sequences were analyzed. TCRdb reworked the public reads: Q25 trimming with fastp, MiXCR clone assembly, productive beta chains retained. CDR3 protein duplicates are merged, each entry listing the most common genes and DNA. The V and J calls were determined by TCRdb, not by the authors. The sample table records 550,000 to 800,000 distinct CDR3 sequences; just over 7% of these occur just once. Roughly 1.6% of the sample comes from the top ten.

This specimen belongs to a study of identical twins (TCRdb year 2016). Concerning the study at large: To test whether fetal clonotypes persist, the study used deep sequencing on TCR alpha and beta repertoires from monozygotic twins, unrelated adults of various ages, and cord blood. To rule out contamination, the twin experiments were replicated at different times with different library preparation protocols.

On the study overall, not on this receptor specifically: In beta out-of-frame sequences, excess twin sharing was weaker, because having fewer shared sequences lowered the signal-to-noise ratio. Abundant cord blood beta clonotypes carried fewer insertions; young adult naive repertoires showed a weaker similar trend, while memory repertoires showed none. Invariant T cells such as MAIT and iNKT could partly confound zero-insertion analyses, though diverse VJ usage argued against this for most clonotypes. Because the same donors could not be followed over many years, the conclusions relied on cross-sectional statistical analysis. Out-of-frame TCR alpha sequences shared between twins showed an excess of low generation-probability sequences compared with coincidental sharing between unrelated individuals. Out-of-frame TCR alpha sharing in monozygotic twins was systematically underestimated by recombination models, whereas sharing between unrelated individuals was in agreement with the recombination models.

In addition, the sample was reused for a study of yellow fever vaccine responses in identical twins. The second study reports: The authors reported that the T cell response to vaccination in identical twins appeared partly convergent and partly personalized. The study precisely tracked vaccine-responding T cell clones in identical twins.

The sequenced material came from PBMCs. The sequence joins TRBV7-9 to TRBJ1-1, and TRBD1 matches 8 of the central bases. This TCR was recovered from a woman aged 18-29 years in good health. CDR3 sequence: CASSRQGTEAFF. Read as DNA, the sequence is TGTGCCAGCAGCAGACAGGGGACTGAAGCTTTCTTT.